This TCR beta chain was recovered during a study of identical twins. Study results and caveats: Beta out-of-frame sequences showed weaker excess sharing between twins.

A word on this clonotype: Antigen unknown.

V lost 0 bases to trimming and J lost 5 bases, with 8 bases between them. Germline V gene sequence: CDR1 DFQATT, CDR2 SNEGSKA (reference sequence). The CDR3 has 13 residues. cDNA carried unique molecular identifiers, and a universal primer site was added by template switching. Using its own MiXCR run on the 5' RACE reads, TCRdb lists one record per CDR3 protein. The sample gives some 690,000 distinct CDR3 sequences, 21% of which show up once; approximately 4.5% is in the top ten. These data are also associated with another study on T cells expressing NK-cell markers. That study reports: Just one sequenced donor of eight was HCMV-seronegative, while seven were seropositive.

The sequencing sample was made of PBMCs. The J gene is TRBJ2-1, the V gene TRBV20-1; D might be TRBD1 (6 bases). The clonotype originates from a young woman in good health. The CDR3 DNA follows: TGCAGTGCTAGAGATAACAGGGACAATGAGCAGTTCTTC. This codes for CSARDNRDNEQFF.